The 22 T cell receptor beta chains given below trace back to one sample, sequenced in a study of blood T cell repertoires in COVID-19. Generated by immunoSEQ multiplex PCR, the TCRdb table keeps only in-frame clones and is missing some. The sample includes about 210,000 clones, 60% to 85% of them seen just once. Sequencing input: peripheral blood. Source of these receptors: a woman in her seventies with acute or convalescent COVID-19.

The chain's CDR3 is CASSPLSHEQYF. CDR3 DNA sequence: TGCGCCAGCAGTCCCTTATCCCACGAGCAGTACTTC. V usage is TRBV23-1 and J usage is TRBJ2-7; D not resolved. TRBV23-1 is treated as an ORF (open reading frame) with a function not yet certain. The CDR3 has 12 residues. V lost 4 bases and J lost 5, with 9 bases in between.

The V call is TRBV11-2, the J call TRBJ1-4, with 7 nucleotides matching TRBD1. The CDR3 extends over 15 amino acids. In germline, CDR1 is SGHAT, CDR2 FQNNGV. V shed 4 bases, J shed 6 bases, and the junction held 8 bases outside the gene matches. DNA of the CDR3: TGTGCCAGCAGCTCTACAGGGGAGTCATATGAAAAACTGTTTTTT. It specifies CASSSTGESYEKLFF.

The rearrangement links TRBV18 to TRBJ2-1, with D maybe TRBD1 (6 bases). The CDR3 has 15 residues. Germline CDR1 reads KGHSH; CDR2 reads LQKENI. Trimming took 7 bases from V and 8 from J, leaving 21 bases between them. CDR3 protein: CASFLGVGGPHEQFF. Written as DNA, the CDR3 is TGTGCCAGCTTTTTAGGAGTTGGGGGCCCCCATGAGCAGTTCTTC.

This chain uses TRBV7-2 with TRBJ1-1; a possible D gene is TRBD1 (6 bases). This CDR3 is built from 13 residues. Germline lookup yields CDR1 SGHTA and CDR2 FQGNSA. Trimming cost V 4 bases and J 8 bases, with 14 bases left between them. Here the CDR3 reads CASSYGQIQEAFF. The CDR3 bases are TGTGCCAGCAGCTACGGACAGATACAAGAAGCTTTCTTT.

V gene TRBV5-1 combines with J gene TRBJ1-1; D may be TRBD1 (5 bases). The CDR3 covers 13 residues. Trimming took off 4 bases at V and 6 bases at J, with 13 bases between the two ends. The germline V gene has CDR1 SGHRS and CDR2 YFSETQ. CDR3 sequence reads: CASSRYQGSEAFF. The CDR3 bases are TGCGCCAGCAGCAGATACCAGGGATCTGAAGCTTTCTTT.

The genes are TRBV19 and TRBJ2-5; unclear D gene. CDR1 LNHDA and CDR2 SQIVND come from the germline V gene (reference sequence). The CDR3 is 15 amino acids. Deletions cut 0 bases from V and 6 bases from J, with 14 bases between. CDR3 in amino acids: CASSIDQRSRKTQYF. DNA of the CDR3: TGTGCCAGTAGTATAGATCAGAGGAGCCGCAAGACCCAGTACTTC.

This chain links TRBV11-2 with TRBJ2-1; maybe TRBD2 (5 bases). Trimming stripped 4 bases from V and 1 base from J, with 17 bases between. This CDR3 is 17 amino acids long. Germline values: CDR1 SGHAT, CDR2 FQNNGV. The CDR3 nucleotides read TGTGCCAGCAGCTCAAGCACGGCCGGGGTATCCTACAATGAGCAGTTCTTC. Protein sequence: CASSSSTAGVSYNEQFF.

The DNA of the CDR3 is TGTGCCATCAGTGGGGTGGACAGGGATAGCAATCAGCCCCAGCATTTT. This codes for CAISGVDRDSNQPQHF. This chain links TRBV10-3 with TRBJ1-5; 8 bases fit TRBD1. J lost 0 bases, V lost 4 bases, and 5 bases had no gene match. CDR1 ENHRY and CDR2 SYGVKD come from the germline V gene. The CDR3 loop spans 16 amino acids.

This clone has more than one count but fewer than ten. The J gene is TRBJ1-4, the V gene TRBV19, with D unclear. Trimming left V 3 bases short and J 0 bases short, with 8 bases between. Germline V gene lookup returns CDR1 LNHDA and CDR2 SQIVND (reference sequence). CDR3 size: 15 residues. The CDR3 DNA reads TGTGCCAGTAGTATTGGAGGATCAACTAATGAAAAACTGTTTTTT. It yields the protein CASSIGGSTNEKLFF.

This chain links TRBV19 with TRBJ2-2, with 11 bases matching TRBD1. CDR1 is LNHDA and CDR2 is SQIVND in the germline V gene (reference sequence). The V gene end was trimmed by 3 bases and the J gene end by 4 bases; junction bases not matched to a gene: 10. This CDR3 region has 18 residues. The CDR3 DNA reads TGTGCCAGTAGTATCTGGACAGGGGGCGCTCGGGGCACCGGGGAGCTGTTTTTT. This gives the protein CASSIWTGGARGTGELFF. Supplemented by reference TRBV19 and TRBJ2-2, the full variable domain reads DGGITQSPKYLFRKEGQNVTLSCEQNLNHDAMYWYRQDPGQGLRLIYYSQIVNDFQKGDIAEGYSVSREKKESFPLTVTSAQKNPTAFYLCASSIWTGGARGTGELFFGEGSRLTVL.

This chain uses TRBV6-2 or TRBV6-3 with TRBJ2-5; no firm D call. The CDR3 is 11 amino acids. V was shortened by 5 bases and J by 5 bases, with 6 bases between the two germline ends. Germline values: CDR1 MNHEY, CDR2 SVGEGT. CDR3 protein: CASSNHETQYF. The CDR3 coding sequence is TGTGCCAGCAGTAATCATGAGACCCAGTACTTC.

The V gene is TRBV27, the J gene TRBJ2-2, with D maybe TRBD2 (6 bases). V was clipped by 6 bases and J by 6 bases, with 29 bases between them. CDR1 and CDR2 from the germline V gene are MNHEY and SMNVEV (reference sequence). The CDR3 is 19 amino acids. CDR3 loop: CASSLRGWRDLKASGELFF. The CDR3 DNA is TGTGCCAGCAGCTTACGGGGGTGGAGGGACCTAAAGGCATCCGGGGAGCTGTTTTTT.

The chain employs TRBV7-9 and TRBJ2-7; 7 bases agree with TRBD2. Losses at the gene ends were 5 bases for V and 0 bases for J; bases not matched to a gene: 4. Germline V CDR1 and CDR2: SEHNR, FQNEAQ (reference sequence). The CDR3 loop spans 14 amino acids. The CDR3 region has the DNA TGTGCCAGCAGCCTGGGAGGGGTCTCCTACGAGCAGTACTTC. Amino acid sequence: CASSLGGVSYEQYF.

This clone was counted between two and nine times. This rearrangement joins TRBV4-1 to TRBJ2-2, with D maybe TRBD1 (6 bases). There are 14 residues in the CDR3. V was trimmed by 5 bases and J by 4 bases, leaving 11 bases between them. Per germline, CDR1 MGHRA and CDR2 YSYEKL. CDR3 bases: TGCGCCAGCAGCAGGACAGAGAGCACCGGGGAGCTGTTTTTT. Translated: CASSRTESTGELFF.

The V gene is TRBV6-5, the J gene TRBJ2-3; 7 nucleotides agree with TRBD2. The germline V gene has CDR1 MNHEY and CDR2 SVGAGI. The CDR3 covers 16 residues. Germline trimming cut 0 bases from V and 4 bases from J; bases unmatched to any gene: 7. The DNA of the CDR3 is TGTGCCAGCAGTTACTCGATGGCGGGGGTCTCAGATACGCAGTATTTT. It yields the protein CASSYSMAGVSDTQYF.

This chain connects TRBV30 to TRBJ1-2; 7 bases align to TRBD1. Germline V gives CDR1 GTSNPN, CDR2 SVGIG (reference sequence). Trimming at V came to 2 bases and at J to 3 bases, leaving 3 bases not matched to a gene. The CDR3 covers 13 residues. CDR3: CAWSRGRDYGYTF. The CDR3 nucleotides are TGTGCCTGGAGTAGGGGGCGAGACTATGGCTACACCTTC.

This clone was seen a few times. Other DNA variants within this sample encode the same CDR3. The chain couples TRBV14 to TRBJ2-5; D is ambiguous. Trimming cost V 1 base and J 5 bases, with 11 bases left between them. From germline, CDR1 is SGHDN and CDR2 FVKESK. This CDR3 is 14 amino acids long. The CDR3 bases are TGTGCCAGCAGCCAAGGGGCCAGGTCCGAGACCCAGTACTTC. Amino acids: CASSQGARSETQYF.

This clone has a single count. This sequence joins TRBV7-8 and TRBJ2-7, with 9 bases identical to TRBD2. J was trimmed by 3 bases and V by 5 bases; bases with no gene match: 11. The germline V gene encodes CDR1 SGHVS and CDR2 FQNEAQ. The CDR3 runs 16 residues. The CDR3 loop is CASSQMGLAGVYEQYF. Written as DNA, the CDR3 is TGTGCCAGCAGCCAGATGGGATTAGCGGGGGTCTACGAGCAGTACTTC.

The V call is TRBV7-8, the J call TRBJ1-4; D is perhaps TRBD1 (6 bases). The V gene's germline CDR1 is SGHVS and CDR2 FQNEAQ. V lost 5 bases and J lost 5, with 9 bases in between. The CDR3 contains 13 residues. CDR3 sequence reads: CASSPDRNEKLFF. The CDR3 nucleotides are TGTGCCAGCAGCCCCGACAGGAATGAAAAACTGTTTTTT.

The J gene is TRBJ2-2, the V gene TRBV25-1; possible D gene TRBD2, 6 bases. Trimming left V 3 bases short and J 8 bases short, with 13 bases between. The CDR3 has 14 amino acids. Germline CDR1 MGHDK, CDR2 SYGVNS. CDR3 in amino acids: CASSEIGGSGELFF. The CDR3 coding sequence is TGTGCCAGCAGTGAGATCGGGGGTTCAGGGGAGCTGTTTTTT.

The CDR3 DNA follows: TGTGCCAGCAGCTTAGGTGGCCCCGGGATGGAAGAGTCACCCCTCCACTTT. Translated: CASSLGGPGMEESPLHF. V gene TRBV7-8 combines with J gene TRBJ1-6; D gene ambiguous. V lost 1 base to trimming and J lost 10 bases, with 20 bases between them. Germline assignment: CDR1 SGHVS and CDR2 FQNEAQ. The CDR3 is made up of 17 amino acids.

This clone was seen a single time. The chain has TRBV4-2 and TRBJ1-2, with unresolved D. This CDR3 has 13 residues. The germline V gene has CDR1 LGHNA and CDR2 YNFKEQ. The germline V and J ends were trimmed by 2 bases and 4 bases, with 8 bases remaining between them. CDR3: CASSQRSSYGYTF. CDR3 sequence (DNA): TGTGCCAGCAGCCAAAGGAGTAGCTATGGCTACACCTTC.